Each of the 17 T cell receptor beta chains below was sequenced from the same sample in a study of early T cells in non-severe SARS-CoV-2 infection (dated by TCRdb to the early 2020s). The library was built by means of 5' RACE. TCRdb records NextSeq 500 as the sequencer. TCRdb itself trimmed the public reads at Q25 with fastp, ran MiXCR and retained productive beta chains. Entries are consolidated by CDR3 protein sequence, retaining the most common genes and DNA. The sample table records 65,000 to 90,000 distinct CDR3 sequences; around 12% of these occur just once. The ten largest clones add up to 6.5% of the sample. The sample taken for sequencing was whole blood. These receptors originate from an adult who was a healthcare worker with PCR-confirmed SARS-CoV-2 infection or an uninfected control (not recorded which).

This clonotype was counted many times. The V call is TRBV29-1, the J call TRBJ2-5, with D tentatively TRBD1 (6 bases). CDR3 length equals 12 residues. V was clipped by 5 bases and J by 4 bases, with 11 bases between them. CDR1 SQVTM and CDR2 ANQGSEA come from the germline V gene. CDR3 in amino acids: CSVPTGIETQYF. For the CDR3, the DNA is TGCAGCGTTCCCACAGGGATAGAGACCCAGTACTTC.

The gene calls are TRBV3-1 and TRBJ1-1; D is possibly TRBD1 (6 bases). Trimming cost V 0 bases and J 3 bases, with 8 bases left between them. The CDR3 covers 14 residues. Germline loops: CDR1 LGHDT, CDR2 YNNKEL (reference sequence). This CDR3 is CASSQDQGYTEAFF. The CDR3 region has the DNA TGTGCCAGCAGCCAAGATCAGGGGTACACTGAAGCTTTCTTT.

This clonotype came up many times. This rearrangement joins TRBV12-3 or TRBV12-4 to TRBJ2-1; no firm D call. The CDR3 length is 11 residues. With 5 bases removed from V and 15 bases from J, the gap between germline ends came to 14 bases. The CDR3 loop is CASSTLVKRFF. CDR3 bases: TGTGCCAGCAGTACCCTCGTCAAGCGGTTCTTC.

A few counts support this clonotype. The rearrangement joins TRBV20-1 to TRBJ2-3; TRBD2 aligns across 10 bases. The V segment lost 6 bases and the J segment 10 bases; nucleotides outside the gene matches: 16. Per the germline V gene, CDR1 is DFQATT and CDR2 is SNEGSKA (reference sequence). This CDR3 region has 15 residues. CDR3 sequence reads: CSARGAGGPFSPQYF. For the CDR3, the DNA is TGCAGTGCCCGCGGAGCGGGAGGGCCTTTCAGCCCGCAGTATTTT.

The J gene is TRBJ2-4, the V gene TRBV4-2; maybe TRBD2 (6 bases). The V gene's germline CDR1 is LGHNA and CDR2 YNFKEQ. The CDR3 totals 15 residues. V was trimmed by 0 bases and J by 10 bases, leaving 16 bases between them. DNA for the CDR3: TGTGCCAGCAGCCAAGACGGACTACCCACGGAGATTCAGTACTTC. This sequence encodes CASSQDGLPTEIQYF.

There are many counts of this clonotype. V gene TRBV9 combines with J gene TRBJ2-7; D ambiguous. Germline CDR1 SGDLS, CDR2 YYNGEE. This CDR3 region has 14 residues. Trimming shortened V by 4 bases and J by 3 bases, and 14 bases separated the two germline ends. The CDR3 nucleotides are TGTGCCAGCAGCCCGGGCCTAGTTTTCTACGAGCAGTACTTC. Its protein product is CASSPGLVFYEQYF. Filled out from reference TRBV9 and TRBJ2-7, the complete variable domain reads DSGVTQTPKHLITATGQRVTLRCSPRSGDLSVYWYQQSLDQGLQFLIQYYNGEERAKGNILERFSAQQFPDLHSELNLSSLELGDSALYFCASSPGLVFYEQYFGPGTRLTVT.

The V and J genes are TRBV15 and TRBJ2-2; 8 bases match TRBD2. Germline V gives CDR1 LNHNV, CDR2 YYDKDF (reference sequence). V trimming: 5 bases; J trimming: 4 bases; junction bases outside the gene matches: 12. The CDR3 is made up of 17 amino acids. CDR3 loop: CATSASPGLGSTGELFF. The CDR3 nucleotides are TGTGCCACCAGCGCATCGCCGGGACTAGGGAGCACCGGGGAGCTGTTTTTT. Complete variable domain (other parts from reference TRBV15 and TRBJ2-2): DAMVIQNPRYQVTQFGKPVTLSCSQTLNHNVMYWYQQKSSQAPKLLFHYYDKDFNNEADTPDNFQSRRPNTSFCFLDIRSPGLGDTAMYLCATSASPGLGSTGELFFGEGSRLTVL.

V is TRBV20-1 and J is TRBJ2-3; the match to TRBD2 covers 10 bases. The length of the CDR3 is 14 residues. V was clipped by 5 bases and J by 2 bases; unmatched bases: 4. Germline CDR1 and CDR2: DFQATT and SNEGSKA (reference sequence). The CDR3 reads CSAPGTSVTDTQYF. The CDR3 nucleotides read TGCAGTGCTCCCGGGACTAGCGTCACAGATACGCAGTATTTT.

This clonotype has more than one count but fewer than ten. The chain is built from TRBV30 and TRBJ2-3; TRBD2 aligns across 8 bases. V lost 2 bases to trimming and J lost 1 base; unmatched junction nucleotides: 11. CDR3 size: 17 residues. CDR1 and CDR2 (germline): GTSNPN, SVGIG (reference sequence). This CDR3 reads CAWSPKRAGGRTDTQYF. CDR3 nucleotide sequence: TGTGCCTGGAGTCCTAAACGGGCGGGAGGCCGCACAGATACGCAGTATTTT.

This clonotype has just a few counts. The rearrangement links TRBV15 to TRBJ1-4; D is possibly TRBD1 (5 bases). The germline V gene has CDR1 LNHNV and CDR2 YYDKDF (reference sequence). V shed 0 bases and J shed 7 bases, with 12 bases lying between them. The CDR3 is 15 amino acids. CDR3 in DNA: TGTGCCACCAGCAGAGATGGGGGGGTTGGTGAAAAACTGTTTTTT. Amino acid sequence: CATSRDGGVGEKLFF.

CDR3 DNA: TGCGCCAGCAGCCAAGATCACGGGTGGCGTCAGCCCCAGCATTTT. It translates to CASSQDHGWRQPQHF. The chain is built from TRBV4-3 and TRBJ1-5; D not certain. The germline CDR1 and CDR2 sequences are LGHNA and YSLEER. The ends were cut back, 0 bases at V and 6 bases at J, with 12 bases in the middle. This CDR3 has 15 residues.

J is TRBJ1-2 and V is TRBV3-1; D is undetermined. The CDR3 spans 16 residues. V was clipped by 4 bases and J by 1 base, with 16 bases between them. The germline gives CDR1 LGHDT, CDR2 YNNKEL (reference sequence). CDR3 in DNA: TGTGCCAGCAGCCTCCGGGGAGGAACTTTTAACTATGGCTACACCTTC. Its translation: CASSLRGGTFNYGYTF.

J is TRBJ1-6 and V is TRBV5-1, with 9 bases that match TRBD1. The CDR3 length is 15 residues. CDR1 is SGHRS, CDR2 YFSETQ, per germline. The ends lost 4 bases at V and 10 bases at J; junction bases unmatched: 9. CDR3 coding DNA: TGCGCCAGCAGCGCGGGACAGGGAACAAGATCACCCCTCCACTTT. Residues: CASSAGQGTRSPLHF.

The chain employs TRBV29-1 and TRBJ1-4; D gene uncertain. This CDR3 contains 18 residues. The ends were cut back, 2 bases at V and 8 bases at J, with 27 bases in the middle. CDR1 and CDR2 (germline): SQVTM, ANQGSEA. The DNA for the CDR3 is TGCAGCGTTGAATCAAGGGCTGAGCCTCAGGCCCTCGGGGAAAAACTGTTTTTT. The encoded protein is CSVESRAEPQALGEKLFF.

V gene TRBV18 combines with J gene TRBJ2-1; no clear D. Between the trimmed V and J ends, which lost 2 bases and 0 bases, there was a span of 11 bases. The CDR3 is made up of 16 amino acids. CDR1 is KGHSH and CDR2 is LQKENI in the germline V gene. The CDR3 here is CASSPVTRSSYNEQFF. In nucleotides, the CDR3 is TGTGCCAGCTCACCAGTTACCAGAAGCTCCTACAATGAGCAGTTCTTC.

This clonotype was observed many times. The gene calls are TRBV3-1 and TRBJ2-3; 7 bases agree with TRBD1. Trimming took 3 bases from V and 4 from J; bases not matched to a gene: 7. Germline V gene data show CDR1 as LGHDT and CDR2 as YNNKEL (reference sequence). CDR3 length: 15 amino acids. CDR3 residues: CASSHRGFGADTQYF. In nucleotides, the CDR3 is TGTGCCAGCAGCCACAGGGGGTTCGGAGCAGATACGCAGTATTTT.

The chain joins TRBV5-6 to TRBJ2-3; 8 nucleotides line up with TRBD1. V was pared by 3 bases and J by 2 bases, with 8 bases of the junction left unmatched. The CDR3 loop spans 16 amino acids. Germline-derived CDR1 and CDR2 are SGHDT and YYEEEE. Here the CDR3 DNA reads TGTGCCAGCAGCTCAGGGGGCCTCGCCCTCACAGATACGCAGTATTTT. This gives the protein CASSSGGLALTDTQYF. The whole variable domain, filled in from reference TRBV5-6 and TRBJ2-3, reads DAGVTQSPTHLIKTRGQQVTLRCSPKSGHDTVSWYQQALGQGPQFIFQYYEEEERQRGNFPDRFSGHQFPNYSSELNVNALLLGDSALYLCASSSGGLALTDTQYFGPGTRLTVL.